Detailed here is one TCR beta chain. Its target is not known. Each CDR3 protein gets one entry in TCRdb, which reprocessed the 5' RACE reads and gives no DNA. In all, the sample yields a few hundred thousand distinct CDR3 sequences. The data were taken from a study of T cells expressing NK-cell markers. Study details: Sorted T-cell subsets CD3+CD56+NKG2C+, CD3+CD56+NKG2C- and CD3+CD56-NKG2C+ were TCR beta-sequenced. The authors sequenced eight donors, of whom seven were HCMV-seropositive and one was seronegative.

Germline V lookup: CDR1 SQVTM, CDR2 ANQGSEA. This CDR3 comprises 14 residues. General study findings and limits: HCMV specificity was not established for the expanded NKG2C+ T cell clones.

This chain connects TRBV29-1 to TRBJ1-3. The sequencing sample was made of blood T cells: a sorted CD56 or NKG2C T cell subset, CD4+ or CD8+ T cells, or bulk PBMC T cells (not recorded which). This clonotype was obtained from a man aged 18 to 29 in good health. The CDR3 spells CSRVQDFSGNTIYF.